The T cell receptor (beta chain) under discussion was sequenced for a study of blood T cell repertoires in COVID-19. The CDR3 consists of 11 residues. Trimming shortened V by 4 bases and J by 5 bases, and 4 bases separated the two germline ends. Germline values: CDR1 SGHNT, CDR2 YENEEA. Some clones are missing from TCRdb's copy, which holds only in-frame ones; the method was immunoSEQ multiplex PCR. This sample has around 250,000 clones, with approximately 83% found just once. The clonotype comes from a man aged 45-65 years with active or convalescent COVID-19. The specimen sequenced was peripheral blood. The V gene is TRBV11-3, the J gene TRBJ2-3; no clear D. CDR3 bases: TGTGCCAGCAGCTCAAAAGATACGCAGTATTTT. This gives the protein CASSSKDTQYF.